These T cell receptor beta chains were read from a single sample in a study of chemoradiotherapy in HPV16-positive cancers. Sequencing used immunoSEQ multiplex PCR; TCRdb keeps in-frame clones, though not all of them. The table records 3,000 or so clones, around 71% of them present only once. Sample collection was performed from a patient who underwent chemoradiotherapy. These receptors were taken from a human donor with HPV-associated anogenital cancer. Both conserved end residues are trimmed from each CDR3.

TRBV11-2	TRBJ2-3	ASSLGATFSRSTDTQY
TRBV2	TRBJ2-1	ASSEGADGGNEQF
TRBV2	TRBJ1-2	ASTSDGPYGYT
TRBV5-8	TRBJ2-3	ASSLGGGASTDTQY
TRBV5-3	TRBJ1-2	ARSVEGHYGYT
TRBV7-2	TRBJ1-3	ASSQGGSGNTIY
TRBV2	TRBJ1-6	ADRDRGNSPLH
TRBV30	TRBJ1-1	AWSPQMNTEAF
TRBV6-5	TRBJ2-1	ASSYQGGNNEQF
TRBV5-4	TRBJ2-1	ASSMTGTGMANEQF
TRBV20-1	TRBJ1-1	SARTGEAF
TRBV10-3	TRBJ1-1	AISASGGPDTEAF
TRBV4-1	TRBJ2-7	ASSRTGGAYEQY
TRBV21-1	TRBJ1-2	ASSFRRQGPYGYT
TRBV30	TRBJ1-1	AWSPDREAF
TRBV21-1	TRBJ2-3	ASSAVMQDTQY
TRBV6-4	TRBJ2-1	ASSASGTGAYNEQF
TRBV6-5	TRBJ1-2	ASTRTFGTGGGYT
TRBV9	TRBJ1-6	ASSVNAGPTGSPLH
TRBV10-3	TRBJ1-2	AITPGQGNLGYGYT
TRBV29-1	TRBJ2-2	SVEKAHTGELF
TRBV19	TRBJ1-6	ASRERDVRNSPLH
TRBV4-3	TRBJ1-2	ASSQDQGPNYGYT
TRBV6-5	TRBJ2-2	ASTPATSVIGELF
TRBV6-6	TRBJ1-2	ASSYSGRGQGYGYT
TRBV27	TRBJ2-4	ASSPFSKNIQY
TRBV19	TRBJ1-1	ASSIAAGTAF